This T cell receptor (beta chain) was sequenced in a study of blood T cell repertoires in COVID-19. Across the study: Samples representing acute and convalescent COVID-19 were sourced from the United States, Italy and Spain.

This clone has a single count. Trimming cost V 2 bases and J 7 bases; bases outside gene matches: 6. The length of the CDR3 is 14 residues. CDR1 and CDR2 from the germline V gene are SGHAT and FQNNGV. In the source study's methods: It was from reference gene primer amplification that nucleated cell counts were estimated. Generated by immunoSEQ multiplex PCR, the TCRdb table keeps only in-frame clones and is missing some. The DNA gave D and trimming, while V, J and clone size come from that table. The profile covers fewer than 150,000 clones, with approximately 84% appearing a single time and roughly 12% taken by the ten largest.

The specimen sequenced was peripheral blood. The clonotype comes from a human donor in a cohort sampled during active COVID-19. The V and J genes are TRBV11-2 and TRBJ2-3; 7 bases match TRBD2. CDR3 nucleotide sequence: TGTGCCAGCAGCTTATCCGGGGGGAAGAATACGCAGTATTTT. Residues: CASSLSGGKNTQYF.